These 16 T cell receptor beta chains were all obtained from the same sample, sequenced in a study of blood T cell repertoires in COVID-19. Clones were read by immunoSEQ multiplex PCR, and TCRdb kept only the in-frame ones, dropping some. Altogether 95,000 to 100,000 clones are present, about 85% being singletons, with the ten largest covering about 1.8%. Source material: peripheral blood. The receptors come from a woman in her 70s with active or convalescent COVID-19.

The J gene is TRBJ2-2, the V gene TRBV6-4, with D maybe TRBD2 (6 bases). The germline V gene has CDR1 MRHNA and CDR2 SNTAGT. Trimming shortened V by 8 bases and J by 2 bases, and 12 bases separated the two germline ends. The CDR3 spans 14 residues. The CDR3 reads CASQTSPNTGELFF. The CDR3 DNA sequence: TGTGCCAGCCAGACTAGTCCCAACACCGGGGAGCTGTTTTTT.

The V call is TRBV9, the J call TRBJ1-2; D perhaps matches TRBD1 (5 bases). With 0 bases removed from V and 0 bases from J, the gap between germline ends came to 12 bases. The CDR3 runs to 16 residues. Germline CDR1 SGDLS, CDR2 YYNGEE. The CDR3 coding sequence is TGTGCCAGCAGCGTAGGCTCGGCGGGGGCTAACTATGGCTACACCTTC. This codes for CASSVGSAGANYGYTF.

J is TRBJ1-4 and V is TRBV6-5; 8 bases are shared with TRBD1. Germline assignment: CDR1 MNHEY and CDR2 SVGAGI. The CDR3 sequence is 13 residues long. The trim removed 6 bases at V and 5 bases at J, leaving 2 bases unmatched. Here the CDR3 reads CASRQGANEKLFF. For the CDR3, the DNA is TGTGCCAGCAGGCAGGGGGCAAATGAAAAACTGTTTTTT.

The rearrangement links TRBV5-6 to TRBJ2-7; 9 nucleotides line up with TRBD1. This CDR3 region has 19 residues. Looked up from germline, CDR1 is SGHDT and CDR2 is YYEEEE. The V segment lost 5 bases and the J segment 2 bases; nucleotides outside the gene matches: 20. In DNA form, the CDR3 reads TGTGCCAGCAGTCCCATCGACAGGGGGGCGCAAGTCGGCACCTACGAGCAGTACTTC. Amino acids: CASSPIDRGAQVGTYEQYF. Combining the CDR3 with reference TRBV5-6 and TRBJ2-7 gives the whole variable domain DAGVTQSPTHLIKTRGQQVTLRCSPKSGHDTVSWYQQALGQGPQFIFQYYEEEERQRGNFPDRFSGHQFPNYSSELNVNALLLGDSALYLCASSPIDRGAQVGTYEQYFGPGTRLTVT.

V and J are TRBV29-1 and TRBJ1-4, with D maybe TRBD1 (5 bases). This CDR3 is built from 12 residues. CDR1 is SQVTM, CDR2 ANQGSEA, per germline. V lost 6 bases and J lost 3, with 8 bases in between. The CDR3 sequence is CSVSTANEKLFF. In DNA, the CDR3 is TGCAGCGTGTCGACAGCTAATGAAAAACTGTTTTTT. The whole variable domain, filled in from reference TRBV29-1 and TRBJ1-4, reads SAVISQKPSRDICQRGTSLTIQCQVDSQVTMMFWYRQQPGQSLTLIATANQGSEATYESGFVIDKFPISRPNLTFSTLTVSNMSPEDSSIYLCSVSTANEKLFFGSGTQLSVL.

This rearrangement joins TRBV4-3 to TRBJ2-7; 8 bases match TRBD2. This CDR3 has 14 residues. Germline V CDR1 and CDR2: LGHNA, YSLEER. With 0 bases clipped from V and 3 bases from J, the junction kept 1 base outside the gene matches. CDR3 nucleotides: TGCGCCAGCAGCCAAGATCGGGGGGGCTACGAGCAGTACTTC. Protein sequence: CASSQDRGGYEQYF.

The chain joins TRBV4-3 to TRBJ2-1; D may be TRBD2 (5 bases). Trimming pared 1 base from V and 9 bases from J, leaving 10 bases between. Germline V CDR1 and CDR2: LGHNA, YSLEER. CDR3 length: 13 amino acids. In nucleotides, the CDR3 is TGCGCCAGCAGCCAAGTGACGGGGAGTGAGCAGTTCTTC. Encoded protein: CASSQVTGSEQFF.

This chain connects TRBV7-3 to TRBJ1-6; D call uncertain. Trimming shortened V by 2 bases and J by 5 bases, and 7 bases separated the two germline ends. Germline lookup yields CDR1 SGHTA and CDR2 FQGTGA. The CDR3 has 14 residues. The CDR3: CASSLSGNNSPLHF. The CDR3 DNA follows: TGTGCCAGCAGCTTATCGGGGAATAATTCACCCCTCCACTTT.

This chain joins TRBV28 and TRBJ2-7; no firm D call. CDR1 MDHEN and CDR2 SYDVKM come from the germline V gene. The CDR3 sequence is 11 residues long. V lost 4 bases, J lost 7 bases, and 8 bases lay in between. The CDR3 DNA is TGTGCCAGCAGTTCCCTAATAGAGCAGTACTTC. Encoded protein: CASSSLIEQYF.

The V and J genes are TRBV28 and TRBJ1-1, with 7 positions matching TRBD1. CDR3 length equals 13 residues. Germline V gene lookup returns CDR1 MDHEN and CDR2 SYDVKM. The V and J ends lost 7 bases and 1 base, in that order; junction bases with no gene match: 3. The chain's CDR3 is CASKRQGNTEAFF. CDR3 sequence (DNA): TGTGCCAGCAAGAGACAGGGGAACACTGAAGCTTTCTTT.

The chain joins TRBV6-2 or TRBV6-3 to TRBJ2-1, with 12 nucleotides matching TRBD1. Germline loops: CDR1 MNHEY, CDR2 SVGEGT. The junction had 13 bases not matched to a gene; V was cut back by 5 bases and J by 8 bases. The CDR3 has 17 residues. CDR3 in amino acids: CASSPLRPGTGGDEQFF. DNA for the CDR3: TGTGCCAGCAGTCCCCTCCGTCCCGGGACAGGGGGCGATGAGCAGTTCTTC.

The CDR3 DNA sequence: TGTGCCACCAGTGTAACTGGACAGGGAGGCACAGATACGCAGTATTTT. This sequence encodes CATSVTGQGGTDTQYF. The chain has TRBV24-1 and TRBJ2-3, with 8 bases that match TRBD1. In germline, CDR1 is KGHDR, CDR2 SFDVKD. Trimming took 5 bases from V and 1 from J; bases not matched to a gene: 7. There are 16 residues in the CDR3.

V gene TRBV3-1 (or the pseudogene TRBV3-2) combines with J gene TRBJ2-7; D possibly corresponds to TRBD2 (5 bases). The V end was cut by 4 bases, the J end by 0 bases, with 16 bases between. Per the germline V gene, CDR1 is LGHDT and CDR2 is YNNKEL (reference sequence). This CDR3 has 16 amino acids. In DNA, the CDR3 is TGTGCCAGCAGCCCCATGGGCGGGTCTTCCTCCTACGAGCAGTACTTC. Its protein product is CASSPMGGSSSYEQYF.

This chain uses TRBV6-6 with TRBJ1-2; D is perhaps TRBD1 (6 bases). The V and J ends lost 4 bases and 0 bases respectively, with 15 bases between them. The length of the CDR3 is 16 residues. The germline V gene encodes CDR1 MNHNY and CDR2 SVGAGI (reference sequence). The CDR3 loop reads CASSFQRQVSNYGYTF. DNA of the CDR3: TGTGCCAGCAGTTTCCAAAGACAGGTTTCTAACTATGGCTACACCTTC.

The V call is TRBV10-3, the J call TRBJ2-2, with 7 nucleotides matching TRBD1. Germline lookup yields CDR1 ENHRY and CDR2 SYGVKD. V was clipped by 7 bases and J by 4 bases; unmatched bases: 6. The CDR3 runs 14 residues. The CDR3 loop is CAITGTEGTGELFF. CDR3 DNA sequence: TGTGCCATCACTGGGACAGAGGGCACCGGGGAGCTGTTTTTT.

The chain is built from TRBV28 and TRBJ1-4, with 9 bases that match TRBD1. The CDR3 runs 16 residues. After removal of 5 bases from V and 4 bases from J, the junction contained 8 bases not matched to a gene. The germline V gene has CDR1 MDHEN and CDR2 SYDVKM. CDR3 residues: CASSPRRGQGNEKLFF. The CDR3 DNA sequence: TGTGCCAGCAGTCCCCGTCGGGGACAGGGTAATGAAAAACTGTTTTTT.